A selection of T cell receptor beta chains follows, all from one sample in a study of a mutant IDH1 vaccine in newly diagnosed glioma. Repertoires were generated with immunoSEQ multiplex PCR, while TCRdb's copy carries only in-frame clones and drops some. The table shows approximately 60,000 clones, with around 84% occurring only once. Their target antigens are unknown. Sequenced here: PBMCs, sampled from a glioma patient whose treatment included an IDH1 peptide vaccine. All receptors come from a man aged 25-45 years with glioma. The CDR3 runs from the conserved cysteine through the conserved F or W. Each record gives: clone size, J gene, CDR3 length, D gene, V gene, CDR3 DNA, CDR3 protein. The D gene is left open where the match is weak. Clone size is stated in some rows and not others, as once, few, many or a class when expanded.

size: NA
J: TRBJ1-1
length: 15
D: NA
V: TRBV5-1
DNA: TGCGCCAGCAGCTTGGGGTCAGGGCAAATGGCTGAAGCTTTCTTT
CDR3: CASSLGSGQMAEAFF

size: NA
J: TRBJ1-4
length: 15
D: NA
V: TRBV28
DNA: TGTGCCAGCAGCCAGCACGTGGCAACTAATGAAAAACTGTTTTTT
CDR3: CASSQHVATNEKLFF

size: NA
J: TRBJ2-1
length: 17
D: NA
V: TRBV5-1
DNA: TGCGCCAGCAGCTTGGCAGCGGGGGAGACAGGGAACAATGAGCAGTTCTTC
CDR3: CASSLAAGETGNNEQFF

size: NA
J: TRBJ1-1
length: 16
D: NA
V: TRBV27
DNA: TGTGCCAGCAGTCCTCCAAGGACAGCTTGGAACACTGAAGCTTTCTTT
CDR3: CASSPPRTAWNTEAFF

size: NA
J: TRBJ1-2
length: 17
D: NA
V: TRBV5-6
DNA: TGTGCCAGCAGCCCAAGGCCGAGAGGGAAGACGGACTATGGCTACACCTTC
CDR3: CASSPRPRGKTDYGYTF

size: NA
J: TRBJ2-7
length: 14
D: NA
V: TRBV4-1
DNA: TGCGCCAGCAGCCAGGTAGGGCTTTCCTACGAGCAGTACTTC
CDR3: CASSQVGLSYEQYF

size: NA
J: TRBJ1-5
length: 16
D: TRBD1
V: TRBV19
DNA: TGTGCCAGTAGTATAGGTTCCAGGGGGCTGGGTCAGCCCCAGCATTTT
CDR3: CASSIGSRGLGQPQHF

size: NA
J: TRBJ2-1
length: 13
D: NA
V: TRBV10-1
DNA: TGCGCCAGCAGAGATGGGACGCATAGGAAGCAGTTCTTC
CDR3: CASRDGTHRKQFF

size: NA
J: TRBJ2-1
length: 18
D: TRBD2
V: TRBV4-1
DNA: TGCGCCAGCAGCCAAGGACTAGCGGGGGGAACCTCCTACAATGAGCAGTTCTTC
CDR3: CASSQGLAGGTSYNEQFF

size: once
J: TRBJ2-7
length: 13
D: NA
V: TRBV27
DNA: TGTGCCAGTTCCCCGGACAGTACCTACGAGCAGTACTTC
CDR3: CASSPDSTYEQYF

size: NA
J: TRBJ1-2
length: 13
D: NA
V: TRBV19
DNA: TGTGCCAGTAGTATGGACGGGATTATGGGCTACACCTTC
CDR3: CASSMDGIMGYTF

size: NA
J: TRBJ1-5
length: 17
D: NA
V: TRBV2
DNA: TGTGCCAGCAGTGGTCGATTGGGCCCGGATAGCAATCAGCCCCAGCATTTT
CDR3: CASSGRLGPDSNQPQHF

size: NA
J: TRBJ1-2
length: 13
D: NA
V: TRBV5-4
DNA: TGTGCCAGCAGCTTGAGCCGGGTGGATGGCTACACCTTC
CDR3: CASSLSRVDGYTF

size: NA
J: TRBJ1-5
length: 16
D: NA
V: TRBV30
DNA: TGTGCCTGGAGTGTGCGGGGGTATTATGGCAATCAGCCCCAGCATTTT
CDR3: CAWSVRGYYGNQPQHF

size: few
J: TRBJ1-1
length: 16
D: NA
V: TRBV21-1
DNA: TGTGCCAGCAGCCGTCCCAGGGCAACCATGAACACTGAAGCTTTCTTT
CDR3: CASSRPRATMNTEAFF

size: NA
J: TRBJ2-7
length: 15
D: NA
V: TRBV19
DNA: TGTGCCAGTAGTATAGTTGAGACCGCAACCTCCGAGCAGTACTTC
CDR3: CASSIVETATSEQYF

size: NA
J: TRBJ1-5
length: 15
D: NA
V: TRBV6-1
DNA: TGTGCCAGCAGCGGGGACCTGTTCTCTCATCAGCCCCAGCATTTT
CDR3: CASSGDLFSHQPQHF